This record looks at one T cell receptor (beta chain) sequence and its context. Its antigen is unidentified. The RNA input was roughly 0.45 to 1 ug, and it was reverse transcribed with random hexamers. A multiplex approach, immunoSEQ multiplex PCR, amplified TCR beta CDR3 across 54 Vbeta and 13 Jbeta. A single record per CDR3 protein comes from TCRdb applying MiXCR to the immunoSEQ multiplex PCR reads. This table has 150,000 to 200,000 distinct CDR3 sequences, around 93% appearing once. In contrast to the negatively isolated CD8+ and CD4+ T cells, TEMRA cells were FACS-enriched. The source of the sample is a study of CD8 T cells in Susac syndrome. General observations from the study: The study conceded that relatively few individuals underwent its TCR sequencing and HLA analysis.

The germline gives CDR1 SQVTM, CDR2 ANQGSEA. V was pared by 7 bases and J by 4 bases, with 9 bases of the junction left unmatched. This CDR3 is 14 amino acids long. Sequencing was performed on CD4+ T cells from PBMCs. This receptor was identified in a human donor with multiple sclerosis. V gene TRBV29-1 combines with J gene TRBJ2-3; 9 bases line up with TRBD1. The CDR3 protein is CSARDRGYADTQYF. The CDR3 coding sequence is TGCAGCGCCCGCGACAGGGGGTATGCAGATACGCAGTATTTT.